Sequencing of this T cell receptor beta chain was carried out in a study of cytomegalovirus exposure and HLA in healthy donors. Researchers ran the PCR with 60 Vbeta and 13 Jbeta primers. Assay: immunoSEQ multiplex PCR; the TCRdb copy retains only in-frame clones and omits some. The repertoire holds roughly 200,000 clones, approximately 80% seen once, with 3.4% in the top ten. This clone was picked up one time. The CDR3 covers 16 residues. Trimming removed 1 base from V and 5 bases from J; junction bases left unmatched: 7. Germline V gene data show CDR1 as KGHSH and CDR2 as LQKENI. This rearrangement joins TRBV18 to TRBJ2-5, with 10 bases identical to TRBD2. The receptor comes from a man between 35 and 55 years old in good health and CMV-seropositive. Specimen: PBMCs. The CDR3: CASSPLSSGGAETQYF. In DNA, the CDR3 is TGTGCCAGCTCACCACTATCAAGCGGGGGGGCGGAGACCCAGTACTTC.